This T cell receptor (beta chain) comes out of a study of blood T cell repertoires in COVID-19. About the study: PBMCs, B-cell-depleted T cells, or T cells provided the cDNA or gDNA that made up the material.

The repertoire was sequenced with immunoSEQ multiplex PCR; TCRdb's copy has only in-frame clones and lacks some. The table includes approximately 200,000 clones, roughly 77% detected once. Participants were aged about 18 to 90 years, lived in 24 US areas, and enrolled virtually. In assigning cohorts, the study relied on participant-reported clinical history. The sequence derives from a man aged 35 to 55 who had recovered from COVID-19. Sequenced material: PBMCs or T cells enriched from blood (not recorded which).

The CDR3 protein is CASSQDDPSGSAYEQYF. The CDR3 DNA reads as TGCGCCAGCAGCCAAGATGATCCCAGCGGGAGTGCCTACGAGCAGTACTTC. The chain combines TRBV4-1 with TRBJ2-7, with TRBD2 matching 8 bases. V trimming: 0 bases; J trimming: 2 bases; junction bases outside the gene matches: 9. CDR1 is MGHRA, CDR2 YSYEKL, per germline. The CDR3 consists of 17 residues.